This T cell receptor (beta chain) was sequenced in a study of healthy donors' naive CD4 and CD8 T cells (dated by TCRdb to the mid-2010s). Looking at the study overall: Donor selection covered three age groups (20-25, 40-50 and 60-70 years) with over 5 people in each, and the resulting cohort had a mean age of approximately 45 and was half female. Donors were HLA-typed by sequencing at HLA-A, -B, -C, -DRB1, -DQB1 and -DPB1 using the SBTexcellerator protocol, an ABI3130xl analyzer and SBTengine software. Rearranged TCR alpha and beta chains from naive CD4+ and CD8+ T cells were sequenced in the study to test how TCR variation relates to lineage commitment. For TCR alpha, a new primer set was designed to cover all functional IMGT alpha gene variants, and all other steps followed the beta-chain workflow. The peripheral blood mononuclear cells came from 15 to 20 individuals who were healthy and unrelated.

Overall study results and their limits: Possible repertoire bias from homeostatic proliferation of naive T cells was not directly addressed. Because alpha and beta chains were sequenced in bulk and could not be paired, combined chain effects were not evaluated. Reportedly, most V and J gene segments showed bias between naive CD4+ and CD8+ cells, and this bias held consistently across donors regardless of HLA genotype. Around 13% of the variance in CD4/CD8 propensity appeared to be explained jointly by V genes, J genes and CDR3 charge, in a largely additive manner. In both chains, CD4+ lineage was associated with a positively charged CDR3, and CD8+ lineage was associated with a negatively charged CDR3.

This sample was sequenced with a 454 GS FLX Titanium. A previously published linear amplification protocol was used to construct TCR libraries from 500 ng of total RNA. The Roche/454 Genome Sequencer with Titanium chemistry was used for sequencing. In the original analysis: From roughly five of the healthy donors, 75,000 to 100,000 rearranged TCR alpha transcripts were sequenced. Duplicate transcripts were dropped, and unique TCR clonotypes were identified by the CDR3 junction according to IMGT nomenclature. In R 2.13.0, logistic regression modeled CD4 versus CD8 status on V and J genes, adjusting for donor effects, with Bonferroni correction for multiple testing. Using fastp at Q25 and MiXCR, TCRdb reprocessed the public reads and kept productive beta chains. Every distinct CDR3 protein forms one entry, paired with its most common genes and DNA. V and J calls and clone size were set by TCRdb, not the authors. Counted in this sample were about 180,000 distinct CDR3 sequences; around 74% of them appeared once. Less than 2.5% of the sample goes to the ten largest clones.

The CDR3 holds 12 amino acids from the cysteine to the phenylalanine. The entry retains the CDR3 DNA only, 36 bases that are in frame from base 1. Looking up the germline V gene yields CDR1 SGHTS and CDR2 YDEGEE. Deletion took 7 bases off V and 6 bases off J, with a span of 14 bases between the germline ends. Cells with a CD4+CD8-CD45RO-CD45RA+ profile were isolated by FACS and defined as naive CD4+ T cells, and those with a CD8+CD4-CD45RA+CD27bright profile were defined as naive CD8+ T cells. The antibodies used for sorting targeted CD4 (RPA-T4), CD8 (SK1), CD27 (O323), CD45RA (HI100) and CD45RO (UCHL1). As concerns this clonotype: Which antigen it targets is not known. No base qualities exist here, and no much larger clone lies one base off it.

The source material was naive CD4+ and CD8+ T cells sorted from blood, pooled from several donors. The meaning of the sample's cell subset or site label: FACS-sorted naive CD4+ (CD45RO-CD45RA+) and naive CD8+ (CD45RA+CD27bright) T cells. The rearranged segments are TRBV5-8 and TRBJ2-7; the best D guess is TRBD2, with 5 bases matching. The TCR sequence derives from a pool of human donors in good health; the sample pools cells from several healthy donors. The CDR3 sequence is CASWRAGSEQYF. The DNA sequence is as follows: TGTGCCAGCTGGCGGGCAGGCAGCGAGCAGTACTTC.